These 20 T cell receptor beta chains came from one sample sequenced in a study of blood T cell repertoires in COVID-19. Profiled with immunoSEQ multiplex PCR; TCRdb holds only in-frame clones, not every one. Here the sample spans about 180,000 clones, roughly 85% being singletons. The sample comprised PBMCs or T cells enriched from blood (not recorded which). These receptors were collected from a woman between 18 and 30 years old who had recovered from COVID-19.

The chain uses TRBV10-2 and TRBJ1-3; tentatively, D is TRBD1 (5 bases). The ends were cut back, 8 bases at V and 2 bases at J, with 13 bases in the middle. There are 14 residues in the CDR3. Germline V gene data show CDR1 as WSHSY and CDR2 as SAAADI. The CDR3 is CASGGEVPGNTIYF. The CDR3 DNA reads TGCGCCAGCGGGGGGGAGGTCCCTGGAAACACCATATATTTT.

This chain connects TRBV2 to TRBJ1-2; D might be TRBD1 (6 bases). Germline-derived CDR1 and CDR2 are SNHLY and FYNNEI. The CDR3 consists of 14 residues. Trimming cost V 7 bases and J 6 bases, with 18 bases left between them. The CDR3 region is CASMAQGPFDGYTF. Here the CDR3 DNA reads TGTGCCAGCATGGCTCAGGGGCCGTTCGATGGCTACACCTTC.

The CDR3 loop is CASSPKGGVNEKLFF. The DNA of the CDR3 is TGTGCCAGCAGCCCTAAGGGGGGGGTTAATGAAAAACTGTTTTTT. V and J are TRBV7-2 and TRBJ1-4; D perhaps matches TRBD1 (6 bases). Trimming removed 5 bases from V and 4 bases from J, with 14 bases in between. The CDR3 spans 15 residues. Germline V CDR1 and CDR2: SGHTA, FQGNSA.

V usage is TRBV28 and J usage is TRBJ1-2; TRBD1 matches 11 bases. Germline V lookup: CDR1 MDHEN, CDR2 SYDVKM. V gave up 7 bases and J gave up 4 bases; unmatched junction bases: 11. This CDR3 region has 16 residues. CDR3 sequence reads: CASIYAGQGGAYGYTF. In DNA form, the CDR3 reads TGTGCCAGCATATATGCGGGACAGGGGGGAGCCTATGGCTACACCTTC.

This sequence joins TRBV4-1 and TRBJ2-5, with D possibly being TRBD1 (5 bases). CDR3 length: 16 amino acids. With 3 bases removed from V and 2 bases from J, the gap between germline ends came to 16 bases. Germline CDR1 is MGHRA and CDR2 is YSYEKL. This chain's CDR3 is CASSQSMGQIQETQYF. Written as DNA, the CDR3 is TGCGCCAGCAGCCAGTCCATGGGGCAAATACAAGAGACCCAGTACTTC.

This chain uses TRBV19 with TRBJ1-5, with D perhaps TRBD1 (6 bases). Trimming removed 1 base at V and 7 bases at J, with 11 bases between. CDR1 and CDR2 (germline): LNHDA, SQIVND (reference sequence). The CDR3 totals 14 residues. CDR3 in amino acids: CASSIVGRGQPQHF. DNA for the CDR3: TGTGCCAGTAGTATAGTGGGCAGGGGCCAGCCCCAGCATTTT.

V is TRBV7-9 and J is TRBJ1-3; the match to TRBD1 covers 9 bases. V was pared by 4 bases and J by 8 bases, with 12 bases of the junction left unmatched. Per the germline V gene, CDR1 is SEHNR and CDR2 is FQNEAQ (reference sequence). This CDR3 has 16 amino acids. This CDR3 is CASSSRDRVSGDTIYF. The CDR3, as DNA: TGTGCCAGCAGCTCCCGGGACAGGGTGAGCGGAGACACCATATATTTT.

The chain links TRBV7-2 to TRBJ2-7; the match to TRBD2 covers 8 bases. Germline CDR1 reads SGHTA; CDR2 reads FQGNSA. This CDR3 has 15 amino acids. Unmatched junction bases numbered 7, after V lost 3 bases and J lost 3 bases. CDR3 sequence (DNA): TGTGCCAGCAGCTTGATTAGCGGGATGATCTACGAGCAGTACTTC. Translation: CASSLISGMIYEQYF.

In this sample, this clone turned up a few times. This chain uses TRBV3-1 (or the pseudogene TRBV3-2) with TRBJ1-2; unclear D gene. The CDR3 covers 14 residues. Germline V gene sequence: CDR1 LGHDT, CDR2 YNNKEL (reference sequence). V lost 1 base, J lost 6 bases, and 12 bases lay in between. Written as DNA, the CDR3 is TGTGCCAGCAGCCAAGTGGACTCTAGAAATGGCTACACCTTC. Its translation is CASSQVDSRNGYTF.

This chain connects TRBV2 to TRBJ2-7; unclear D gene. This CDR3 has 11 amino acids. Per germline, CDR1 SNHLY and CDR2 FYNNEI. Between the trimmed V and J ends, which lost 10 bases and 7 bases, there was a span of 14 bases. CDR3 bases: TGTGCCACTCCTCCGTGCGGAGAGCAGTACTTC. Its protein product is CATPPCGEQYF.

The gene calls are TRBV7-9 and TRBJ2-1; TRBD1 agrees at 9 bases. This CDR3 has 14 amino acids. Germline V gives CDR1 SEHNR, CDR2 FQNEAQ (reference sequence). The junction had 2 bases not matched to a gene; V was cut back by 4 bases and J by 4 bases. CDR3 DNA: TGTGCCAGCAGCTCGGGGACAGGGTACAATGAGCAGTTCTTC. Protein product: CASSSGTGYNEQFF.

This clone was recorded only once. This sequence joins TRBV6-5 and TRBJ1-1, with a possible D match to TRBD1 (6 bases). V was cut by 6 bases and J by 5 bases, with 16 bases left in between. CDR1 MNHEY and CDR2 SVGAGI come from the germline V gene. The length of the CDR3 is 14 residues. The CDR3 protein is CASRGSGAWTEAFF. CDR3 DNA sequence: TGTGCCAGCAGGGGGTCAGGGGCATGGACTGAAGCTTTCTTT.

The chain recombines TRBV4-1 with TRBJ1-3; D ambiguous. CDR3 size: 18 residues. V dropped 0 bases and J dropped 0 bases, with 15 bases sitting between them. CDR1 is MGHRA, CDR2 YSYEKL, per germline. CDR3 sequence reads: CASSQEQKRILSGNTIYF. CDR3 in DNA: TGCGCCAGCAGCCAAGAGCAGAAGCGTATCCTCTCTGGAAACACCATATATTTT.

This chain connects TRBV11-2 to TRBJ1-6; no reliable D call. Trimming took 5 bases from V and 7 from J, leaving 15 bases between them. Germline values: CDR1 SGHAT, CDR2 FQNNGV. The CDR3 covers 15 residues. CDR3 protein: CASSRFGQLNSPLHF. CDR3 nucleotide sequence: TGTGCCAGCAGCCGTTTTGGGCAGTTAAATTCACCCCTCCACTTT.

V gene TRBV7-6 combines with J gene TRBJ1-3; D is possibly TRBD1 (5 bases). V lost 2 bases and J lost 2, with 10 bases in between. The CDR3 covers 15 residues. In germline, CDR1 is SGHVS, CDR2 FNYEAQ. The CDR3 region has the DNA TGTGCCAGCAGCTTATTGGCAGGGACTGGAAACACCATATATTTT. Translating gives CASSLLAGTGNTIYF.

In DNA form, the CDR3 reads TGTGCCACCCAAGGTGGGGCGTTTAATGAAAAACTGTTTTTT. Its protein is CATQGGAFNEKLFF. This rearrangement joins TRBV28 to TRBJ1-4; maybe TRBD1 (5 bases). CDR3 length equals 14 residues. Germline V CDR1 and CDR2: MDHEN, SYDVKM. V was pared by 10 bases and J by 4 bases, with 16 bases between.

The CDR3 spells CASRFLPAGVADEKLFF. The DNA of the CDR3 is TGTGCCAGCAGGTTCCTACCCGCGGGAGTCGCCGATGAAAAACTGTTTTTT. J is TRBJ1-4 and V is TRBV7-3; unclear D gene. Germline V lookup: CDR1 SGHTA, CDR2 FQGTGA. V was pared by 6 bases and J by 6 bases, with 23 bases between. The CDR3 is 17 amino acids. The full variable domain, its missing parts supplied by reference TRBV7-3 and TRBJ1-4, is GAGVSQTPSNKVTEKGKYVELRCDPISGHTALYWYRQSLGQGPEFLIYFQGTGAADDSGLPNDRFFAVRPEGSVSTLKIQRTERGDSAVYLCASRFLPAGVADEKLFFGSGTQLSVL.

The chain employs TRBV4-1 and TRBJ1-2, with D unresolved. This CDR3 is 15 amino acids long. Germline V gives CDR1 MGHRA, CDR2 YSYEKL. Trimming pared 1 base from V and 2 bases from J, leaving 11 bases between. DNA for the CDR3: TGCGCCAGCAGCCAAGGGCTGGTCACGAACTATGGCTACACCTTC. Amino acid sequence: CASSQGLVTNYGYTF.

The rearrangement links TRBV7-2 to TRBJ2-5; D not resolved. Germline lookup yields CDR1 SGHTA and CDR2 FQGNSA. The CDR3 covers 12 residues. V lost 7 bases to trimming and J lost 6 bases, with 12 bases between them. CDR3 DNA: TGTGCCAGCAACGTGGGCAGGAAGACCCAGTACTTC. Translation: CASNVGRKTQYF.

V is TRBV7-9 and J is TRBJ1-2; the D gene is possibly TRBD1 (6 bases). Trimming removed 3 bases from V and 4 bases from J, with 12 bases in between. The CDR3 is 14 residues long. Germline V gene sequence: CDR1 SEHNR, CDR2 FQNEAQ (reference sequence). The CDR3 loop is CASSFGGLAYGYTF. The CDR3 DNA is TGTGCCAGCAGCTTCGGGGGGCTCGCCTATGGCTACACCTTC. Drawing the rest from reference TRBV7-9 and TRBJ1-2, the complete variable domain is DTGVSQNPRHKITKRGQNVTFRCDPISEHNRLYWYRQTLGQGPEFLTYFQNEAQLEKSRLLSDRFSAERPKGSFSTLEIQRTEQGDSAMYLCASSFGGLAYGYTFGSGTRLTVV.